This T cell receptor beta chain originates from a study of OX40 agonist ivuxolimab in advanced cancers. Overall study: An anti-OX40 (CD134) antibody with agonistic activity, ivuxolimab, was administered to patients. Regarding the study as a whole: CD8+ T cells showed, on average, more clonal expansion than CD4+ cells.

The CDR3 is 13 amino acids. Germline CDR1 is SGHKS and CDR2 is YYEKEE (reference sequence). Trimming took 5 bases from V and 10 from J, leaving 18 bases between them. Note on this clone: Its antigen is as yet unknown.

Assay: immunoSEQ multiplex PCR; the TCRdb copy retains only in-frame clones and omits some. The sample records approximately 82,000 clones, about 83% being singletons. This sequence originates from an adult with an advanced solid tumor such as melanoma, head and neck, liver or kidney cancer. The chain is built from TRBV5-5 and TRBJ2-5; tentative D call: TRBD2 (5 bases). The sample here was CD4+ or CD8+ T cells sorted from blood, taken in a trial of the OX40 agonist ivuxolimab. CDR3 in amino acids: CASRYPGYEVQYF. CDR3 in DNA: TGTGCCAGCAGATATCCGGGATATGAGGTCCAGTACTTC.